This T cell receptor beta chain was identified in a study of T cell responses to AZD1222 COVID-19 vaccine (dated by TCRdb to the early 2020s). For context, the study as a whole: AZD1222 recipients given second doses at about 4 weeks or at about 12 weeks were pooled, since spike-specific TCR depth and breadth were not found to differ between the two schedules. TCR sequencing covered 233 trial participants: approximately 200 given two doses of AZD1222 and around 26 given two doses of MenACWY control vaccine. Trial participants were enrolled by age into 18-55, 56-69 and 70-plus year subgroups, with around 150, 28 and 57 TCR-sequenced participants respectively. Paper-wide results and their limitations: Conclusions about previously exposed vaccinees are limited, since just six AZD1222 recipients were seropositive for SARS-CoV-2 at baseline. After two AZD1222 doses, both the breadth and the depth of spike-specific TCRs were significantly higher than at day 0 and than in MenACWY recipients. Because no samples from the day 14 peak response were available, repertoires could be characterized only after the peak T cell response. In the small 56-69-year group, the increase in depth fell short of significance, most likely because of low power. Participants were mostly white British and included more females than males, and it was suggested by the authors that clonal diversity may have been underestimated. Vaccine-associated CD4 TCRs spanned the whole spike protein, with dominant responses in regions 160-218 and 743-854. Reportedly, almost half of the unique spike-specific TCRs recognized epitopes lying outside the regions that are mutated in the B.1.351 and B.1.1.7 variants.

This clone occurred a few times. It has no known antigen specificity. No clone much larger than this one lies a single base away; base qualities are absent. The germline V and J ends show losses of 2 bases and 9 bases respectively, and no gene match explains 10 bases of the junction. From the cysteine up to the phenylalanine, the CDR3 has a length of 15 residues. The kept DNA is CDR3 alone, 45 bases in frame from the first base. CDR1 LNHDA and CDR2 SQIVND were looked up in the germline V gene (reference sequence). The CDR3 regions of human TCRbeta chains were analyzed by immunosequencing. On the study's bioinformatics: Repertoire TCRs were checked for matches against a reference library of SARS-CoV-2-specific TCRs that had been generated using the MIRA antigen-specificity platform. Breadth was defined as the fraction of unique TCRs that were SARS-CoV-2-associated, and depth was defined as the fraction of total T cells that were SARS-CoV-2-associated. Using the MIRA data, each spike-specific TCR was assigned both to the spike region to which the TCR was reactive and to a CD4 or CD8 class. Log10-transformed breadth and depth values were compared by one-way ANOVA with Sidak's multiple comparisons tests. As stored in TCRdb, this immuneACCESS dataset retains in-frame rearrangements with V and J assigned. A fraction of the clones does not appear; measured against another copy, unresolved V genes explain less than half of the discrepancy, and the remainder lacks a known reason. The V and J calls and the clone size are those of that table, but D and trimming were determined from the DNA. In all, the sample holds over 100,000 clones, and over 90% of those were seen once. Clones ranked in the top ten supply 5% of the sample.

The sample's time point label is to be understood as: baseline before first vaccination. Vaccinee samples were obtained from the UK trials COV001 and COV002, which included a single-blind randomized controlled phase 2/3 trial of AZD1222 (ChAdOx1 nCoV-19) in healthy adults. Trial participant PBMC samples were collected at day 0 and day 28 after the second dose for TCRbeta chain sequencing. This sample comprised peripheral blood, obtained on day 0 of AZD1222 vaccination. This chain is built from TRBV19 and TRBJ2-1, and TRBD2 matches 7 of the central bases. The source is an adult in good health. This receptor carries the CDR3 CASSISGTTGGEQFF. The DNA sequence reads TGTGCCAGTAGTATATCAGGGACTACCGGGGGTGAGCAGTTCTTC. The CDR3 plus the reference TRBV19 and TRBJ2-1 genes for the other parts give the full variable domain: DGGITQSPKYLFRKEGQNVTLSCEQNLNHDAMYWYRQDPGQGLRLIYYSQIVNDFQKGDIAEGYSVSREKKESFPLTVTSAQKNPTAFYLCASSISGTTGGEQFFGPGTRLTVL.